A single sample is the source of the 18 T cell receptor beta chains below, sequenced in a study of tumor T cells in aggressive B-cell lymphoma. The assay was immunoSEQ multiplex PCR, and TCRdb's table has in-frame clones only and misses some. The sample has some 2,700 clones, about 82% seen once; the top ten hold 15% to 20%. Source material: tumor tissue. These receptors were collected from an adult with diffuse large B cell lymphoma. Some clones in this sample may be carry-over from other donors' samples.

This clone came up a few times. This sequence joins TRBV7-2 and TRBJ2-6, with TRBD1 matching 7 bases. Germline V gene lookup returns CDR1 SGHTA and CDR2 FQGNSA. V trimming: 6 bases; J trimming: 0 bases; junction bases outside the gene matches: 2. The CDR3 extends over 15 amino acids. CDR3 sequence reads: CASRTGISGANVLTF. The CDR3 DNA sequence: TGTGCCAGCAGGACAGGGATCTCTGGGGCCAACGTCCTGACTTTC.

The DNA of the CDR3 is TGTGCCACCAGCGCGGCCCCCACCGGGTACTACGAGCAGTACTTC. The encoded protein is CATSAAPTGYYEQYF. The V gene is TRBV15, the J gene TRBJ2-5, with D unresolved. Gene TRBJ2-7 matches the end of the DNA better, so the J call may be wrong. From germline, CDR1 is LNHNV and CDR2 YYDKDF (reference sequence). The CDR3 is made up of 15 amino acids.

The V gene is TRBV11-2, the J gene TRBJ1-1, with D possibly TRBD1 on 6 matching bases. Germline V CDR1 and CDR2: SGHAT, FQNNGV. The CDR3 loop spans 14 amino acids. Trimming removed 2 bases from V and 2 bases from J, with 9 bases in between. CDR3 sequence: CASSLWTVNTEAFF. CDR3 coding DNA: TGTGCCAGCAGCTTATGGACAGTAAACACTGAAGCTTTCTTT.

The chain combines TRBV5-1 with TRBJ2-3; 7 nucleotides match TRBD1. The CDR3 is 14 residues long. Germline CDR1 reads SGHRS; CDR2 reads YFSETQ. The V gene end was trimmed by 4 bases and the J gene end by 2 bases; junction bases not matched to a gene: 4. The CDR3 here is CASSPGQPTDTQYF. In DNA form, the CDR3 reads TGCGCCAGCAGCCCGGGACAGCCCACAGATACGCAGTATTTT.

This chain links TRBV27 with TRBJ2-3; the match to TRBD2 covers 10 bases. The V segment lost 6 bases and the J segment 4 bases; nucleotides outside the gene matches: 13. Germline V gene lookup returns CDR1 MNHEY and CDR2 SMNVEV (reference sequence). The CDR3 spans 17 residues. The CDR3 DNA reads TGTGCCAGCAGATGGAGGGGAAGCGGGAGGGCCGCAGATACGCAGTATTTT. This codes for CASRWRGSGRAADTQYF.

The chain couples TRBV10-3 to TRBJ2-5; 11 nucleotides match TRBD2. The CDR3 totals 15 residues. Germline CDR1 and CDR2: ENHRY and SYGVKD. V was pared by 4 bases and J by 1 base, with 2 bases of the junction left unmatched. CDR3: CAISGLAGLQETQYF. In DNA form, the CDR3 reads TGTGCCATCAGTGGACTAGCGGGACTCCAAGAGACCCAGTACTTC.

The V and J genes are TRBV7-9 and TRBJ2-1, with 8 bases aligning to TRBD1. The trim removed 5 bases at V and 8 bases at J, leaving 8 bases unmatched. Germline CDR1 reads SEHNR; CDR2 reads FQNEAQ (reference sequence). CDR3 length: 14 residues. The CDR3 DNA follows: TGTGCCAGCAGCGCAAATAGACAGGGGTATGAGCAGTTCTTC. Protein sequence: CASSANRQGYEQFF. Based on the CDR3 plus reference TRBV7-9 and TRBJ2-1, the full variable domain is DTGVSQNPRHKITKRGQNVTFRCDPISEHNRLYWYRQTLGQGPEFLTYFQNEAQLEKSRLLSDRFSAERPKGSFSTLEIQRTEQGDSAMYLCASSANRQGYEQFFGPGTRLTVL.

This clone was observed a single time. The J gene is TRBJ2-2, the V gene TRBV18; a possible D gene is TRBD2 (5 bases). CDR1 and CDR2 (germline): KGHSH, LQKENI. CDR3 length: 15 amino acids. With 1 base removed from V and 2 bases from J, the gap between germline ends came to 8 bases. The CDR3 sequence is CASSPRTENTGELFF. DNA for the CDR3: TGTGCCAGCTCACCACGGACTGAAAACACCGGGGAGCTGTTTTTT.

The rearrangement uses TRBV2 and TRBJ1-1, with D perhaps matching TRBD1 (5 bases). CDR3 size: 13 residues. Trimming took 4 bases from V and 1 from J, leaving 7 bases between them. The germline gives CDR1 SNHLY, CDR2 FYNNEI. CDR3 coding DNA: TGTGCCAGCAGTGCTGACAGGAACACTGAAGCTTTCTTT. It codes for CASSADRNTEAFF. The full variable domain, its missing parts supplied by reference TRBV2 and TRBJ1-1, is EPEVTQTPSHQVTQMGQEVILRCVPISNHLYFYWYRQILGQKVEFLVSFYNNEISEKSEIFDDQFSVERPDGSNFTLKIRSTKLEDSAMYFCASSADRNTEAFFGQGTRLTVV.

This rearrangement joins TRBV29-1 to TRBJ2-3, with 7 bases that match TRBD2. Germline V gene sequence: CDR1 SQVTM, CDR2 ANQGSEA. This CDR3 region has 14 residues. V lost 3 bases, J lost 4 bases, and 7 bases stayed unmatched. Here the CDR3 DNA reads TGCAGCGTTGAGGCGGGAGATGCCGCAGATACGCAGTATTTT. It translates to CSVEAGDAADTQYF.

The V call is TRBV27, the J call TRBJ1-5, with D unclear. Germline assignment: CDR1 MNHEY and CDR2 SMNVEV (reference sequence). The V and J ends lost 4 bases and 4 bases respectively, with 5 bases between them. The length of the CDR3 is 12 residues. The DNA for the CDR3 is TGTGCCAGCAGTTACATAAATCAGCCCCAGCATTTT. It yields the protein CASSYINQPQHF.

CDR3: CASSHMVAGRGEQFF. DNA for the CDR3: TGCGCCAGCAGTCACATGGTAGCGGGACGGGGTGAGCAGTTCTTC. The V gene is TRBV4-1, the J gene TRBJ2-1, with 8 bases fitting TRBD2. The CDR3 contains 15 residues. Germline CDR1 MGHRA, CDR2 YSYEKL. The V segment lost 6 bases and the J segment 9 bases; nucleotides outside the gene matches: 13.

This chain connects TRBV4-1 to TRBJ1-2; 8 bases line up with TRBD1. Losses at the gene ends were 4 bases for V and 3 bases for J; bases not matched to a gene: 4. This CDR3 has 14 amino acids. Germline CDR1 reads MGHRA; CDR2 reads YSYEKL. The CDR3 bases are TGCGCCAGCAGCCCCAGGGGGCTGGACTATGGCTACACCTTC. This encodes CASSPRGLDYGYTF.

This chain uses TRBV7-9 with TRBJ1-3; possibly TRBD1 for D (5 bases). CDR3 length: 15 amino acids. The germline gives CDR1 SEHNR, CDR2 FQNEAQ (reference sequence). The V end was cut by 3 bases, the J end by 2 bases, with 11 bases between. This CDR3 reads CASSFQGQTGNTIYF. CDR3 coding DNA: TGTGCCAGCAGCTTTCAGGGTCAGACTGGAAACACCATATATTTT.

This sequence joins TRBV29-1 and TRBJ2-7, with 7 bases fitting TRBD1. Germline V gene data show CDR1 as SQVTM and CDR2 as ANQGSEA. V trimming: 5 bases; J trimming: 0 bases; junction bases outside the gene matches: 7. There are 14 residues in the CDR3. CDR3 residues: CSVTKTGSSYEQYF. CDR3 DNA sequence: TGCAGCGTTACGAAGACAGGGAGCTCCTACGAGCAGTACTTC.

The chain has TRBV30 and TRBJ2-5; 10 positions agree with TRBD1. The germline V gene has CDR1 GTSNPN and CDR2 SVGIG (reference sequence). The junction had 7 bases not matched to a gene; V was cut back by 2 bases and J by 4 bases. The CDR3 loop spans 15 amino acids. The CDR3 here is CAWSKEGQGLETQYF. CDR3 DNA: TGTGCCTGGAGTAAGGAGGGACAGGGGCTAGAGACCCAGTACTTC.

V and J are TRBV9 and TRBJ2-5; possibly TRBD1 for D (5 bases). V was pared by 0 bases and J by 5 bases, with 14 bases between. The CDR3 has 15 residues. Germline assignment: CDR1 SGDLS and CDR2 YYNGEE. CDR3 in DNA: TGTGCCAGCAGCGTAGGAGAGTGGGGCGGCGAGACCCAGTACTTC. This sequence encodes CASSVGEWGGETQYF.

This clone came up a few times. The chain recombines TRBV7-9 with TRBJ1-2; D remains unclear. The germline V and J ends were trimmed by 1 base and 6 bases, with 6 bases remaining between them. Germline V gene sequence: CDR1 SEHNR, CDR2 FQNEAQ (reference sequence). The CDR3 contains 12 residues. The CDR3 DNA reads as TGTGCCAGCAGCTTAGACATCAATGGCTACACCTTC. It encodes CASSLDINGYTF.